Presented here are 19 T cell receptor beta chains from one specimen sequenced in a study of human T cells and chemical hapten exposure. Specified time point: patch test 1, 2 weeks after DPC sensitization. Regarding treatment: therapeutic diphenylcyclopropenone sensitization with weekly scalp DPC. Unfractionated whole blood yielded the extracted total RNA. TCRdb ran MiXCR on the RACE reads and lists one entry per CDR3 protein. The sample carries approximately 41,000 distinct CDR3 sequences, approximately 3.6% recorded once. Sequences were derived from whole blood, sampled in connection with sensitization to the hapten diphenylcyclopropenone (DPC). The receptors shown here come from a middle-aged man with alopecia areata. Some clones in this sample may be carry-over from other donors' samples.

The sample holds many counts of this clonotype. CDR3 in DNA: TGTGCCAGCAGCCGACAGGGGCTTGGCTCTGGGGCCAACGTCCTGACTTTC. The encoded protein is CASSRQGLGSGANVLTF. The chain uses TRBV28 and TRBJ2-6; TRBD1 agrees at 8 bases. Germline V gene lookup returns CDR1 MDHEN and CDR2 SYDVKM. This CDR3 has 17 residues. Unmatched junction bases numbered 7, after V lost 6 bases and J lost 0 bases.

The sample holds many counts of this clonotype. The V and J genes are TRBV4-1 and TRBJ2-7; TRBD1 matches at 7 bases. V lost 6 bases, J lost 0 bases, and 5 bases stayed unmatched. Germline assignment: CDR1 MGHRA and CDR2 YSYEKL. The length of the CDR3 is 14 residues. For the CDR3, the DNA is TGCGCCAGCAGTCAGGGACAGAGCTCCTACGAGCAGTACTTC. This gives the protein CASSQGQSSYEQYF.

This clonotype was seen repeatedly, ten times or more. This chain links TRBV6-5 with TRBJ2-3, with 12 bases lining up with TRBD2. V trimming: 7 bases; J trimming: 0 bases; junction bases outside the gene matches: 2. CDR1 is MNHEY, CDR2 SVGAGI, per germline. The CDR3 totals 15 residues. As DNA, the CDR3 is TGTGCCAGCACTAGCGGGAGGGTTAGCACAGATACGCAGTATTTT. Residues: CASTSGRVSTDTQYF.

This clonotype was detected many times. The V gene is TRBV20-1, the J gene TRBJ2-3; 8 bases fit TRBD2. The germline V gene encodes CDR1 DFQATT and CDR2 SNEGSKA (reference sequence). The CDR3 spans 14 residues. The ends lost 5 bases at V and 3 bases at J; junction bases unmatched: 7. The CDR3 DNA sequence: TGCAGTGCTCCGCCGGGGGGGGTAACAGATACGCAGTATTTT. It specifies CSAPPGGVTDTQYF.

This sequence joins TRBV6-2 or TRBV6-3 and TRBJ2-3, with D uncertain. CDR3 size: 13 residues. Looked up from germline, CDR1 is MNHEY and CDR2 is SVGEGT. The germline V and J ends were trimmed by 7 bases and 6 bases, with 14 bases remaining between them. Here the CDR3 DNA reads TGTGCCAGCAAACAACACTTAACGGATACGCAGTATTTT. It codes for CASKQHLTDTQYF.

This clonotype appeared many times. The V call is TRBV28, the J call TRBJ1-4; D perhaps matches TRBD1 (6 bases). Trimming stripped 5 bases from V and 7 bases from J, with 11 bases between. The CDR3 loop spans 13 amino acids. Germline V gene lookup returns CDR1 MDHEN and CDR2 SYDVKM. CDR3 nucleotides: TGTGCCAGCAGTGACATGACAGGTGAAAAACTGTTTTTT. Amino acid sequence: CASSDMTGEKLFF.

At least ten counts were recorded for this clonotype. The chain uses TRBV10-3 and TRBJ2-4; D is ambiguous. This CDR3 contains 14 residues. CDR1 is ENHRY and CDR2 is SYGVKD in the germline V gene. Trimming pared 10 bases from V and 4 bases from J, leaving 17 bases between. Written as DNA, the CDR3 is TGTGCCACCCGCCCGGCAGATCAGAAAAACATTCAGTACTTC. This encodes CATRPADQKNIQYF.

This clonotype appeared many times. The rearrangement uses TRBV6-5 and TRBJ2-7; possible D gene TRBD2, 5 bases. The CDR3 contains 13 residues. V lost 9 bases and J lost 0, with 12 bases in between. Germline loops: CDR1 MNHEY, CDR2 SVGAGI. CDR3 sequence reads: CASWRAASYEQYF. As DNA, the CDR3 is TGTGCCAGTTGGCGGGCGGCCTCCTACGAGCAGTACTTC.

This clonotype was picked up many times. The V call is TRBV29-1, the J call TRBJ2-5; TRBD1 might be the D (6 bases). Trimming pared 1 base from V and 0 bases from J, leaving 12 bases between. The CDR3 covers 15 residues. Germline CDR1 SQVTM, CDR2 ANQGSEA. Written as DNA, the CDR3 is TGCAGCGTTGAAGGGGGCAGGGGCTACCAAGAGACCCAGTACTTC. This gives the protein CSVEGGRGYQETQYF.

This clonotype was observed a few times. J is TRBJ2-2 and V is TRBV4-3; 11 nucleotides agree with TRBD2. V gave up 0 bases and J gave up 0 bases; unmatched junction bases: 3. Germline CDR1 reads LGHNA; CDR2 reads YSLEER. CDR3 size: 18 residues. CDR3 residues: CASSQDLTSGANTGELFF. In DNA, the CDR3 is TGCGCCAGCAGCCAAGATCTGACTAGCGGGGCGAACACCGGGGAGCTGTTTTTT.

The table lists this clonotype with many counts. The CDR3 DNA is TGTGCCAGCAGTGACGGGACAGGGAGCACAGATACGCAGTATTTT. The encoded protein is CASSDGTGSTDTQYF. The chain links TRBV6-4 to TRBJ2-3; 9 nucleotides line up with TRBD1. The V gene's germline CDR1 is MRHNA and CDR2 SNTAGT. The V segment lost 2 bases and the J segment 0 bases; nucleotides outside the gene matches: 0. The CDR3 has 15 residues.

A remark on this clonotype: A read error may be the cause here, since a much bigger clone is one base away. The gene calls are TRBV19 and TRBJ2-2; maybe TRBD2 (5 bases). Germline loops: CDR1 LNHDA, CDR2 SQIVND (reference sequence). There are 13 residues in the CDR3. The CDR3 DNA reads TGTGCCAGTAGTGAGCGTAACACCGGGAAGCTGTTTTTT. Translated, it gives CASSERNTGKLFF.

This clonotype has at least ten counts. The V call is TRBV4-2, the J call TRBJ2-3; a possible D gene is TRBD2 (5 bases). CDR1 is LGHNA, CDR2 YNFKEQ, per germline. V was pared by 0 bases and J by 3 bases, with 7 bases between. There are 14 residues in the CDR3. CDR3 sequence reads: CASSQDLATDTQYF. In DNA form, the CDR3 reads TGTGCCAGCAGCCAAGATCTAGCAACAGATACGCAGTATTTT.

This clonotype appeared many times. This rearrangement joins TRBV5-1 to TRBJ1-1; D call uncertain. CDR3 length: 13 amino acids. Germline V gene data show CDR1 as SGHRS and CDR2 as YFSETQ. Trimming took 4 bases from V and 4 from J, leaving 11 bases between them. The CDR3 DNA reads TGCGCCAGCAGCCACGGCGGGCCCACTGAAGCTTTCTTT. It translates to CASSHGGPTEAFF.

This clonotype was recorded at least ten times. This chain links TRBV20-1 with TRBJ1-5; D is unresolved. The V gene lost 6 bases and the J gene lost 1 base, with 13 bases spanning the gap. The CDR3 covers 14 residues. Germline V CDR1 and CDR2: DFQATT, SNEGSKA (reference sequence). The CDR3 spells CSASALQSNQPQHF. Written as DNA, the CDR3 is TGCAGTGCGTCTGCACTCCAGAGCAATCAGCCCCAGCATTTT.

This clonotype was seen ten or more times. The chain links TRBV30 to TRBJ2-1, with 7 bases matching TRBD2. CDR3 size: 10 residues. Germline loops: CDR1 GTSNPN, CDR2 SVGIG (reference sequence). CDR3 sequence: CAQGGVSVFF. As DNA, the CDR3 is TGTGCTCAGGGAGGGGTTAGTGTATTCTTC.

In its sample, this clonotype was seen a few times. The chain links TRBV25-1 to TRBJ1-1, with a weak D call TRBD1 (5 bases). This CDR3 region has 13 residues. CDR1 and CDR2 from the germline V gene are MGHDK and SYGVNS. Trimming removed 8 bases at V and 5 bases at J, with 15 bases between. Written as DNA, the CDR3 is TGTGCCAGCCACTTCGGGGGTAAGACTGAAGCTTTCTTT. Its protein product is CASHFGGKTEAFF.

This clonotype came up many times. The V gene is TRBV28, the J gene TRBJ2-7; D unclear. Trimming left V 7 bases short and J 2 bases short, with 15 bases between. From germline, CDR1 is MDHEN and CDR2 SYDVKM. The CDR3 spans 14 residues. CDR3 bases: TGTGCCAGCAAACTGAGGTACCAAACCTACGAGCAGTACTTC. This gives the protein CASKLRYQTYEQYF.

At least ten counts were recorded for this clonotype. J is TRBJ2-5 and V is TRBV7-2; 12 nucleotides agree with TRBD2. Germline V gives CDR1 SGHTA, CDR2 FQGNSA. V shed 5 bases and J 4 bases; nucleotides not matched to a gene: 14. The CDR3 totals 18 residues. CDR3 nucleotide sequence: TGTGCCAGCAGCCTCGGACGCCTAGCGGGAGGGGAGAGAGAGACCCAGTACTTC. This sequence encodes CASSLGRLAGGERETQYF.